The TCR beta chain under discussion was sequenced for a study of T cell responses to AZD1222 COVID-19 vaccine. V shed 3 bases, J shed 4 bases, and the junction held 16 bases outside the gene matches. Germline CDR1 reads SGHVS; CDR2 reads FNYEAQ. The CDR3 loop spans 18 amino acids. Profiling relied on immunoSEQ multiplex PCR, and the TCRdb table lists in-frame clones only, not all of them. The sample holds roughly 100,000 clones, 89% seen once. V is TRBV7-6 and J is TRBJ1-2; 8 positions match TRBD1. The sample here was peripheral blood, taken on day 0 of AZD1222 vaccination. The clonotype originates from an adult in good health. DNA for the CDR3: TGTGCCAGCAGCTTCTCGACAGGGGCACCCATTTGGGGCTATGGCTACACCTTC. Its protein product is CASSFSTGAPIWGYGYTF.